The 20 T cell receptor beta chains presented below share a single source sample, sequenced in a study of response to subunit inactivated influenza vaccine. TCRdb processed the RT-PCR reads anew with MiXCR; each CDR3 protein has one entry. The sample records 700,000 to 800,000 distinct CDR3 sequences, around a sixth being singletons. Sequences were derived from PBMCs from blood, sampled 4 to 6 days after vaccination. These receptors were taken from a man aged 45 to 65 who received an inactivated influenza vaccine.

The V gene is TRBV27, the J gene TRBJ2-1; TRBD2 matches at 9 bases. Losses at the gene ends were 5 bases for V and 12 bases for J; bases not matched to a gene: 11. Germline V lookup: CDR1 MNHEY, CDR2 SMNVEV (reference sequence). CDR3 length equals 14 residues. The CDR3 DNA is TGTGCCAGCAGTCTCGGGACTAGCCAAGTGGGGCAGTTCTTC. Translation gives CASSLGTSQVGQFF.

This clonotype has a handful of counts. This chain joins TRBV6-5 and TRBJ1-4, with TRBD1 as a possible D gene (5 bases). CDR3 length equals 13 residues. Germline V gives CDR1 MNHEY, CDR2 SVGAGI. Trimming pared 2 bases from V and 5 bases from J, leaving 6 bases between. This CDR3 reads CASSYGTNEKLFF. In DNA, the CDR3 is TGTGCCAGCAGTTACGGGACGAATGAAAAACTGTTTTTT.

V is TRBV28 and J is TRBJ2-7; 13 positions agree with TRBD2. The CDR3 sequence is 15 residues long. CDR1 and CDR2 from the germline V gene are MDHEN and SYDVKM. Germline trimming cut 6 bases from V and 4 bases from J; bases unmatched to any gene: 6. The CDR3 DNA follows: TGTGCCAGCAGACGGACTAGCGGGAGTGGATACGAGCAGTACTTC. Translating gives CASRRTSGSGYEQYF.

This clonotype turned up a few times. The genes are TRBV5-6 and TRBJ2-1, with 7 bases fitting TRBD1. CDR1 is SGHDT and CDR2 is YYEEEE in the germline V gene. This CDR3 is 13 amino acids long. Trimming took 6 bases from V and 5 from J; bases not matched to a gene: 5. The chain's CDR3 is CASKTGYNNEQFF. The CDR3 DNA is TGTGCCAGCAAGACAGGGTATAACAATGAGCAGTTCTTC.

The chain has TRBV12-3 or TRBV12-4 and TRBJ2-5, with 8 bases identical to TRBD2. With V trimmed by 9 bases and J by 3 bases, 6 bases remained unmatched. The CDR3 consists of 13 residues. CDR3 region: CASGSGGKETQYF. Here the CDR3 DNA reads TGTGCCAGTGGTTCGGGGGGGAAAGAGACCCAGTACTTC.

This clonotype has more than one count but fewer than ten. The chain combines TRBV6-2 or TRBV6-3 with TRBJ2-7; TRBD1 aligns across 10 bases. The V gene end was trimmed by 2 bases and the J gene end by 4 bases; junction bases not matched to a gene: 2. The CDR3 runs 14 residues. Germline CDR1 MNHEY, CDR2 SVGEGT. The CDR3 loop is CASSYVGQGYEQYF. CDR3 nucleotides: TGTGCCAGCAGTTACGTGGGACAGGGGTACGAGCAGTACTTC.

V usage is TRBV11-2 and J usage is TRBJ2-3; TRBD1 matches at 10 bases. Trimming at V came to 5 bases and at J to 1 base, leaving 6 bases not matched to a gene. The germline V gene encodes CDR1 SGHAT and CDR2 FQNNGV. This CDR3 spans 16 amino acids. This chain's CDR3 is CASSRQGAFRTDTQYF. CDR3 in DNA: TGTGCCAGCAGCCGACAGGGGGCCTTCCGCACAGATACGCAGTATTTT.

V gene TRBV15 combines with J gene TRBJ2-5; 7 bases align to TRBD1. V shed 7 bases, J shed 9 bases, and the junction held 11 bases outside the gene matches. Germline CDR1 reads LNHNV; CDR2 reads YYDKDF (reference sequence). The CDR3 loop spans 13 amino acids. The CDR3 sequence is CATNNRGWDSQYF. The CDR3 DNA sequence: TGTGCCACCAACAACAGGGGTTGGGATTCCCAGTACTTC.

The sample holds a few counts of this clonotype. The genes are TRBV7-2 and TRBJ2-7; tentative D call: TRBD1 (5 bases). V lost 0 bases and J lost 2, with 11 bases in between. This CDR3 region has 15 residues. Germline CDR1 is SGHTA and CDR2 is FQGNSA. Here the CDR3 reads CASSLAGARTYEQYF. DNA for the CDR3: TGTGCCAGCAGCTTAGCAGGGGCGCGAACCTACGAGCAGTACTTC.

This chain joins TRBV2 and TRBJ2-3, with D perhaps TRBD2 (6 bases). The CDR3 spans 15 residues. V lost 6 bases, J lost 4 bases, and 17 bases lay in between. Germline values: CDR1 SNHLY, CDR2 FYNNEI. The CDR3 DNA follows: TGTGCCAGCAGGGGGGGACGGCTGGGGGCAGATACGCAGTATTTT. It encodes CASRGGRLGADTQYF. Drawing the rest from reference TRBV2 and TRBJ2-3, the complete variable domain is EPEVTQTPSHQVTQMGQEVILRCVPISNHLYFYWYRQILGQKVEFLVSFYNNEISEKSEIFDDQFSVERPDGSNFTLKIRSTKLEDSAMYFCASRGGRLGADTQYFGPGTRLTVL.

The V and J genes are TRBV20-1 and TRBJ1-1; the D gene is possibly TRBD1 (6 bases). The CDR3 loop spans 15 amino acids. V was trimmed by 4 bases and J by 4 bases, leaving 19 bases between them. The V gene's germline CDR1 is DFQATT and CDR2 SNEGSKA (reference sequence). CDR3 coding DNA: TGCAGTGCTACGACAGGAGGAGGAGGGGTCACTGAAGCTTTCTTT. This translates into CSATTGGGGVTEAFF.

This clonotype was seen more than once but under ten times. This chain links TRBV12-5 with TRBJ2-1; 10 bases map to TRBD2. Germline V gene sequence: CDR1 LGHNT, CDR2 FRNRAP. J lost 5 bases, V lost 0 bases, and 1 base had no gene match. The CDR3 has 15 residues. CDR3: CASGLVSGRNNEQFF. For the CDR3, the DNA is TGTGCTAGTGGTTTGGTTAGCGGGAGGAACAATGAGCAGTTCTTC.

The genes are TRBV14 and TRBJ2-5; D might be TRBD1 or TRBD2, each matching 5 bases. Germline V lookup: CDR1 SGHDN, CDR2 FVKESK. The V end lost 2 bases, the J end lost 5 bases, and 12 bases lay between the germline ends. The CDR3 loop spans 14 amino acids. CDR3 DNA: TGTGCCAGCAGCCAAACCGGGACGTTGGAGACCCAGTACTTC. Residues: CASSQTGTLETQYF.

The chain is built from TRBV5-1 and TRBJ2-7; 9 bases match TRBD2. The CDR3 contains 13 residues. CDR1 is SGHRS, CDR2 YFSETQ, per germline. Losses at the gene ends were 6 bases for V and 6 bases for J; bases not matched to a gene: 7. The CDR3 nucleotides are TGCGCCAGCAAAATAGCGGGAGTGTCCGAGCAGTACTTC. It encodes CASKIAGVSEQYF. The full variable domain, completed using reference TRBV5-1 and TRBJ2-7, is KAGVTQTPRYLIKTRGQQVTLSCSPISGHRSVSWYQQTPGQGLQFLFEYFSETQRNKGNFPGRFSGRQFSNSRSEMNVSTLELGDSALYLCASKIAGVSEQYFGPGTRLTVT.

The rearrangement uses TRBV15 and TRBJ2-1; 12 bases match TRBD2. Germline CDR1 LNHNV, CDR2 YYDKDF (reference sequence). CDR3 length: 16 amino acids. V lost 0 bases, J lost 8 bases, and 5 bases stayed unmatched. The CDR3 spells CATSREPTSGGYEQFF. CDR3 coding DNA: TGTGCCACCAGCAGAGAACCGACTAGCGGGGGCTATGAGCAGTTCTTC.

This clonotype was detected once. The rearrangement links TRBV9 to TRBJ2-2; unclear D gene. The CDR3 extends over 18 amino acids. V lost 4 bases and J lost 6, with 25 bases in between. The germline gives CDR1 SGDLS, CDR2 YYNGEE. CDR3 bases: TGTGCCAGCAGCACCCGTCCCGGGCTAACTCGAACCGCCGGGGAGCTGTTTTTT. Protein product: CASSTRPGLTRTAGELFF.

This clonotype was seen a handful of times. J is TRBJ1-3 and V is TRBV12-3 or TRBV12-4; 7 nucleotides agree with TRBD1. V dropped 4 bases and J dropped 0; count of bases not matched to a gene: 3. The CDR3 has 15 amino acids. The CDR3 DNA reads TGTGCCAGCAGTTCGGGACAGACCTCTGGAAACACCATATATTTT. Translation gives CASSSGQTSGNTIYF.

The table lists this clonotype with many counts. The chain links TRBV20-1 to TRBJ1-5, with D possibly being TRBD1 (6 bases). CDR1 is DFQATT, CDR2 SNEGSKA, per germline (reference sequence). Trimming shortened V by 5 bases and J by 1 base, and 12 bases separated the two germline ends. The CDR3 extends over 14 amino acids. CDR3 sequence: CSADARGSNQPQHF. In DNA, the CDR3 is TGCAGTGCTGACGCCAGGGGAAGCAATCAGCCCCAGCATTTT.

Concerning this clonotype: A read error may be the cause here, since a much bigger clone is one base away. This chain uses TRBV11-2 with TRBJ1-1, with D uncertain. The CDR3 contains 14 residues. The ends were cut back, 3 bases at V and 0 bases at J, with 8 bases in the middle. The germline V gene encodes CDR1 SGHAT and CDR2 FQNNGV. The CDR3, as DNA: TGTGCCAGCAGCTTGCAGCGTATGAACACTGAAGCTTTCTTT. The encoded protein is CASSLQRMNTEAFF.

This clonotype was seen a few times. The J gene is TRBJ1-2, the V gene TRBV20-1; D gene uncertain. This CDR3 spans 15 amino acids. V lost 0 bases and J 8 bases, leaving 19 bases between the germline ends. Germline V gene data show CDR1 as DFQATT and CDR2 as SNEGSKA (reference sequence). The CDR3 protein is CSARDGRMGREGYTF. CDR3 nucleotide sequence: TGCAGTGCTAGAGATGGTAGAATGGGGAGGGAAGGCTACACCTTC.